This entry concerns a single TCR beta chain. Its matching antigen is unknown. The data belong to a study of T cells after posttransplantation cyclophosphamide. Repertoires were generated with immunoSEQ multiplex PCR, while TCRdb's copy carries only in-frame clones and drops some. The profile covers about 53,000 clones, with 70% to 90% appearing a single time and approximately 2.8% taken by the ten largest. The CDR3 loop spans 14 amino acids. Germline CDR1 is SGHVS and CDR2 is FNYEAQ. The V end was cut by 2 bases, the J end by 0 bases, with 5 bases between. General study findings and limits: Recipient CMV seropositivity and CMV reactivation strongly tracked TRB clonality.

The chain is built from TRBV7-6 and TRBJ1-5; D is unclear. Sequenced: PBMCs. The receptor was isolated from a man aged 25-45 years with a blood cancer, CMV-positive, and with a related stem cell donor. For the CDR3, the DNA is TGTGCCAGCAGCTTAACAGATAGCAATCAGCCCCAGCATTTT. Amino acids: CASSLTDSNQPQHF.